What follows are 31 T cell receptor beta chains derived from one specimen sequenced in a study of monozygotic twins with inflammatory bowel disease. After re-calling the 5' RACE reads, TCRdb lists one entry per CDR3 protein, DNA absent. Here the sample table reports around 370,000 distinct CDR3 sequences. Material for sequencing was blood. The receptors here all came from a human donor with ulcerative colitis or Crohn's disease, or a healthy co-twin of an affected twin (not recorded which).

The gene calls are TRBV3-1 and TRBJ2-1; the D gene TCRdb calls, TRBD1, cannot be checked with no DNA. Germline lookup yields CDR1 LGHDT and CDR2 YNNKEL (reference sequence). This CDR3 has 17 residues. The CDR3: CASSQGAPGQPYNEQFF.

V and J are TRBV5-1 and TRBJ1-1; the D call from TCRdb, TRBD1, cannot be confirmed without DNA. Germline V gene data show CDR1 as SGHRS and CDR2 as YFSETQ. The CDR3 has 15 amino acids. CDR3 amino acids: CASSLGRTGYTEAFF.

The chain uses TRBV7-3 and TRBJ2-3; TCRdb returns TRBD1, unconfirmable since there is no DNA. This CDR3 spans 15 amino acids. CDR1 is SGHTA, CDR2 FQGTGA, per germline. CDR3 loop: CASSPKPGIMDTQYF.

The chain joins TRBV12-3 or TRBV12-4 to TRBJ2-3. The CDR3 is 15 amino acids. The CDR3 sequence: CASSLVSSMADTQYF.

The CDR3 loop is CASSNWKGQRNEKLFF. The rearrangement joins TRBV7-8 to TRBJ1-4. In germline, CDR1 is SGHVS, CDR2 FQNEAQ. The CDR3 runs to 16 residues. The full variable domain, completed using reference TRBV7-8 and TRBJ1-4, is GAGVSQSPRYKVAKRGQDVALRCDPISGHVSLFWYQQALGQGPEFLTYFQNEAQLDKSGLPSDRFFAERPEGSVSTLKIQRTQQEDSAVYLCASSNWKGQRNEKLFFGSGTQLSVL.

The V and J genes are TRBV7-2 and TRBJ1-1. Germline lookup yields CDR1 SGHTA and CDR2 FQGNSA. This CDR3 has 13 amino acids. The CDR3 loop reads CASTQDRRTEAFF.

The rearrangement uses TRBV29-1 and TRBJ2-3; the D call from TCRdb, TRBD1, cannot be confirmed without DNA. The germline gives CDR1 SQVTM, CDR2 ANQGSEA. The CDR3 runs 13 residues. The CDR3 reads CSVGQGPTDTQYF.

The V call is TRBV6-1, the J call TRBJ2-7; the D gene TCRdb calls, TRBD2, cannot be checked with no DNA. This CDR3 has 18 residues. From germline, CDR1 is MNHNS and CDR2 SASEGT. This CDR3 is CASSQRRRLDGGGYEQYF.

The chain has TRBV4-1 and TRBJ2-2; TCRdb returns TRBD1, unconfirmable since there is no DNA. Germline V gene lookup returns CDR1 MGHRA and CDR2 YSYEKL. CDR3 length: 14 residues. CDR3 sequence: CASSHGGGTGELFF.

The V and J genes are TRBV27 and TRBJ1-6; TCRdb's D call, TRBD1, is unchecked because there is no DNA. Germline V gene data show CDR1 as MNHEY and CDR2 as SMNVEV (reference sequence). This CDR3 comprises 15 residues. The CDR3 loop is CASSPPQGSSSPLHF.

The CDR3 spells CASSLGQGLWTGELFF. This chain joins TRBV5-1 and TRBJ2-2; TCRdb returns TRBD1, unconfirmable since there is no DNA. The CDR3 is 16 amino acids. Looked up from germline, CDR1 is SGHRS and CDR2 is YFSETQ.

This CDR3 is CSARAGLNKNIQYF. The chain combines TRBV20-1 with TRBJ2-4; TCRdb selects TRBD2, and the lack of DNA leaves this call unchecked. Germline CDR1 reads DFQATT; CDR2 reads SNEGSKA (reference sequence). The CDR3 totals 14 residues.

The CDR3 protein is CARVPSSWTSRLYEQYF. The chain recombines TRBV2 with TRBJ2-7; TCRdb calls TRBD2, which cannot be checked without DNA. CDR3 length equals 17 residues. Germline-derived CDR1 and CDR2 are SNHLY and FYNNEI.

The genes are TRBV7-9 and TRBJ2-5. From germline, CDR1 is SEHNR and CDR2 FQNEAQ (reference sequence). This CDR3 spans 13 amino acids. The CDR3 is CASSFEVWETQYF.

CDR3 protein: CASSRGRGDEQFF. The chain links TRBV28 to TRBJ2-1; checking the TCRdb D call of TRBD1 is not possible without DNA. CDR1 is MDHEN, CDR2 SYDVKM, per germline. The CDR3 runs to 13 residues.

The chain is built from TRBV3-1 and TRBJ1-1; lacking DNA, the TRBD1 call made by TCRdb goes unchecked. The CDR3 runs to 14 residues. Germline lookup yields CDR1 LGHDT and CDR2 YNNKEL (reference sequence). CDR3 residues: CASTRGQTNTEAFF.

The rearrangement joins TRBV2 to TRBJ2-5. Germline CDR1 and CDR2: SNHLY and FYNNEI. This CDR3 spans 13 amino acids. The CDR3 loop is CASRQSFQETQYF.

This CDR3 is CASSRDRPKANTEAFF. The chain recombines TRBV6-2 or TRBV6-3 with TRBJ1-1; TCRdb's D call of TRBD1 is untestable without DNA. The germline V gene has CDR1 MNHEY and CDR2 SVGEGT. The CDR3 totals 16 residues.

The V call is TRBV4-1, the J call TRBJ2-1; TCRdb designates TRBD2, a call that cannot be tested without DNA. Germline V gene lookup returns CDR1 MGHRA and CDR2 YSYEKL. The CDR3 runs to 17 residues. CDR3: CASSQGVELAGLNEQFF.

The rearrangement links TRBV5-4 to TRBJ1-1; absent DNA, TCRdb's TRBD1 call cannot be checked. CDR1 SGHNT and CDR2 YYREEE come from the germline V gene (reference sequence). This CDR3 has 15 residues. The CDR3 region is CASSSSTGKDTEAFF.

V and J are TRBV10-3 and TRBJ2-7; TCRdb's D call of TRBD1 is untestable without DNA. This CDR3 has 14 residues. Germline assignment: CDR1 ENHRY and CDR2 SYGVKD. The CDR3 region is CAITRDSSFYEQYF.

The chain links TRBV12-3 or TRBV12-4 to TRBJ2-1; TCRdb proposes TRBD1, but this gene call is untestable without DNA. The CDR3 covers 16 residues. The CDR3 loop reads CASRTSTGGVGNEQFF.

The chain uses TRBV20-1 and TRBJ2-1; TCRdb names TRBD1, which stays unverified in the absence of DNA. This CDR3 is built from 14 residues. CDR1 DFQATT and CDR2 SNEGSKA come from the germline V gene (reference sequence). CDR3 loop: CSAGLPPPGVEQFF.

The V call is TRBV13, the J call TRBJ2-3; TCRdb names TRBD1, which stays unverified in the absence of DNA. From germline, CDR1 is PRHDT and CDR2 FYEKMQ (reference sequence). The CDR3 consists of 15 residues. This CDR3 reads CASSLVQGETDTQYF.

The genes are TRBV5-1 and TRBJ2-7; TCRdb returns TRBD2, unconfirmable since there is no DNA. The CDR3 is 15 amino acids. The germline V gene has CDR1 SGHRS and CDR2 YFSETQ. CDR3 sequence reads: CASSLERRHSYEQYF.

The rearrangement uses TRBV29-1 and TRBJ1-1; the TRBD1 assignment by TCRdb is unverifiable without DNA. The CDR3 totals 16 residues. Germline V gives CDR1 SQVTM, CDR2 ANQGSEA. The CDR3 spells CSVAGTGAGLDTEAFF. The full variable domain, its missing parts supplied by reference TRBV29-1 and TRBJ1-1, is SAVISQKPSRDICQRGTSLTIQCQVDSQVTMMFWYRQQPGQSLTLIATANQGSEATYESGFVIDKFPISRPNLTFSTLTVSNMSPEDSSIYLCSVAGTGAGLDTEAFFGQGTRLTVV.

The chain is built from TRBV12-3 or TRBV12-4 and TRBJ1-1; checking the TCRdb D call of TRBD1 is not possible without DNA. This CDR3 comprises 14 residues. CDR3 in amino acids: CASSSRGGDTEAFF.

The chain has TRBV9 and TRBJ1-2; the TCRdb D gene call, TRBD1, has no DNA to confirm it. Germline assignment: CDR1 SGDLS and CDR2 YYNGEE. This CDR3 is 15 amino acids long. CDR3 sequence: CASSAGPSGSYGYTF.

The chain is built from TRBV27 and TRBJ2-3; the TRBD2 assignment by TCRdb is unverifiable without DNA. The CDR3 has 17 residues. Germline V gene sequence: CDR1 MNHEY, CDR2 SMNVEV (reference sequence). CDR3 residues: CASSLQQLAGGTDTQYF.

The chain employs TRBV10-3 and TRBJ2-5. The CDR3 runs to 14 residues. Germline V gene data show CDR1 as ENHRY and CDR2 as SYGVKD. The CDR3 region is CAISALGTEETQYF.

The chain employs TRBV6-5 and TRBJ1-5. CDR1 and CDR2 from the germline V gene are MNHEY and SVGAGI. The CDR3 consists of 14 residues. CDR3 loop: CASSYNSGNQPQHF.